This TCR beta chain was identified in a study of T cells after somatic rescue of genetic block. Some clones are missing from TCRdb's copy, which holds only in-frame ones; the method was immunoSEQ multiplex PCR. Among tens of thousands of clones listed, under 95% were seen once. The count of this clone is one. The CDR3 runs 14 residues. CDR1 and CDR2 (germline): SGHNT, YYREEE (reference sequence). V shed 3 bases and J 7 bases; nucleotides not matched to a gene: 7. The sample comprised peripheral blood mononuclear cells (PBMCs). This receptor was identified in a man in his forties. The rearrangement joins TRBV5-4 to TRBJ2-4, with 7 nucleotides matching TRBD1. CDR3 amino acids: CASSSGQENNIQYF. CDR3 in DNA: TGTGCCAGCAGCTCAGGACAGGAGAATAACATTCAGTACTTC. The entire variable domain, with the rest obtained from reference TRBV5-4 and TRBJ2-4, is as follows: ETGVTQSPTHLIKTRGQQVTLRCSSQSGHNTVSWYQQALGQGPQFIFQYYREEENGRGNFPPRFSGLQFPNYSSELNVNALELDDSALYLCASSSGQENNIQYFGAGTRLSVL.